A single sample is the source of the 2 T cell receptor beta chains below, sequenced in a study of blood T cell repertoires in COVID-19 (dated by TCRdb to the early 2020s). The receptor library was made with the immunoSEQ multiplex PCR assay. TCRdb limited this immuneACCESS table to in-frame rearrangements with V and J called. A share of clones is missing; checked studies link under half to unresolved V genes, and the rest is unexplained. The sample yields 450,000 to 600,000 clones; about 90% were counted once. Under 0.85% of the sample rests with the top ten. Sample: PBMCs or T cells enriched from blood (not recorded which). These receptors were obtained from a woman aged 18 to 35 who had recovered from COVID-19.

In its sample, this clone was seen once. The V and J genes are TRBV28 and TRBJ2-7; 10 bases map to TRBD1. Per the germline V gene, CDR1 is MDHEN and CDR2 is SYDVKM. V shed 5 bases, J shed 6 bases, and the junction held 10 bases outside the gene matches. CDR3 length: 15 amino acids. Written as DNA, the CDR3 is TGTGCCAGCAGTGGGACGGGACAGGGGCTTCGCGAGCAGTACTTC. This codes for CASSGTGQGLREQYF.

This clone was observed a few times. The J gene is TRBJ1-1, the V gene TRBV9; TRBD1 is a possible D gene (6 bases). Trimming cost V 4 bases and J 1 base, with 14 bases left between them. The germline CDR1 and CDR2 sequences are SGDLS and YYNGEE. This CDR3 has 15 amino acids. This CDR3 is CASSQAGAQNTEAFF. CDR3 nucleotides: TGTGCCAGCAGCCAAGCGGGGGCGCAGAACACTGAAGCTTTCTTT.